Presented here are 27 T cell receptor beta chains from one specimen sequenced in a study of T cells in tuberculosis. The method was immunoSEQ multiplex PCR; TCRdb's version includes in-frame clones alone and lacks a portion of them. Altogether roughly 44,000 clones are present, over 90% being singletons, with the ten largest covering approximately 7.6%. The sequenced material came from PBMCs. These receptors came from a donor between 10 and 35 years old with latent tuberculosis or without tuberculosis infection.

CDR3 sequence (DNA): TGTGCCAGCTCACCAGACAGCCCCAGGGGGAACACTGAAGCTTTCTTT. Amino acids: CASSPDSPRGNTEAFF. The rearrangement joins TRBV18 to TRBJ1-1, with D possibly matching TRBD1 (6 bases). Deletions cut 2 bases from V and 1 base from J, with 14 bases between. This CDR3 is built from 16 residues. Looked up from germline, CDR1 is KGHSH and CDR2 is LQKENI.

The V and J genes are TRBV7-2 and TRBJ2-3, with 9 bases identical to TRBD2. CDR1 is SGHTA and CDR2 is FQGNSA in the germline V gene. The CDR3 is made up of 17 amino acids. With V trimmed by 1 base and J by 2 bases, 7 bases remained unmatched. The CDR3 region is CASSLEVAGVFTDTQYF. CDR3 sequence (DNA): TGTGCCAGCAGCTTAGAAGTAGCGGGGGTGTTCACAGATACGCAGTATTTT. Using reference TRBV7-2 and TRBJ2-3 for the parts outside the CDR3, the full variable domain is GAGVSQSPSNKVTEKGKDVELRCDPISGHTALYWYRQSLGQGLEFLIYFQGNSAPDKSGLPSDRFSAERTGGSVSTLTIQRTQQEDSAVYLCASSLEVAGVFTDTQYFGPGTRLTVL.

This chain joins TRBV27 and TRBJ1-5, with D hard to call. V dropped 7 bases and J dropped 2 bases, with 12 bases sitting between them. Per germline, CDR1 MNHEY and CDR2 SMNVEV (reference sequence). The CDR3 extends over 14 amino acids. Here the CDR3 reads CASTPAGRNQPQHF. In DNA form, the CDR3 reads TGTGCCAGCACCCCGGCGGGCCGCAATCAGCCCCAGCATTTT.

This chain uses TRBV5-1 with TRBJ2-1, with D tentatively TRBD1 (5 bases). The germline gives CDR1 SGHRS, CDR2 YFSETQ. V shed 3 bases and J shed 8 bases, with 18 bases lying between them. CDR3 length equals 15 residues. The CDR3 reads CASSWAREYEDEQFF. The CDR3 DNA follows: TGCGCCAGCAGCTGGGCCAGGGAATATGAAGATGAGCAGTTCTTC.

The chain's CDR3 is CASSEYRVTSTEGYTF. The CDR3, as DNA: TGTGCCAGCAGTGAATATAGAGTGACCTCGACAGAAGGCTACACCTTC. The chain recombines TRBV25-1 with TRBJ1-2, with a possible D match to TRBD1 (5 bases). V lost 0 bases to trimming and J lost 8 bases, with 19 bases between them. CDR1 and CDR2 from the germline V gene are MGHDK and SYGVNS. CDR3 length: 16 amino acids.

The chain uses TRBV18 and TRBJ1-5; 8 bases line up with TRBD1. Trimming took 5 bases from V and 6 from J; bases not matched to a gene: 6. CDR1 is KGHSH, CDR2 LQKENI, per germline. The CDR3 runs to 14 residues. The CDR3, as DNA: TGTGCCAGCTCATTAGACAGGGGAAGTCAGCCCCAGCATTTT. It translates to CASSLDRGSQPQHF.

The chain recombines TRBV7-2 with TRBJ2-7, with D perhaps TRBD2 (5 bases). Germline assignment: CDR1 SGHTA and CDR2 FQGNSA. Trimming left V 2 bases short and J 6 bases short, with 17 bases between. CDR3 length: 15 amino acids. The CDR3 coding sequence is TGTGCCAGCAGCTTAACCATTGACTACCTGTCCGAGCAGTACTTC. Its protein is CASSLTIDYLSEQYF.

A single count supports this clone. The chain couples TRBV2 to TRBJ2-2, with 9 bases that match TRBD1. Germline V gene lookup returns CDR1 SNHLY and CDR2 FYNNEI. This CDR3 contains 16 residues. V dropped 5 bases and J dropped 6; count of bases not matched to a gene: 10. The DNA for the CDR3 is TGTGCCAGCAGTCATTGGGGACAGGGTCAATCCGGGGAGCTGTTTTTT. Translation gives CASSHWGQGQSGELFF.

This sequence joins TRBV30 and TRBJ2-1; 9 positions agree with TRBD2. The length of the CDR3 is 15 residues. Germline trimming cut 0 bases from V and 4 bases from J; bases unmatched to any gene: 4. The germline CDR1 and CDR2 sequences are GTSNPN and SVGIG (reference sequence). CDR3 in DNA: TGTGCCTGGAGTGTACAGAGCGGGGGGTACAATGAGCAGTTCTTC. Residues: CAWSVQSGGYNEQFF.

This clone came up once. A read error may account for a junction end that differs from germline. The chain couples TRBV19 to TRBJ2-1; TRBD2 agrees at 11 bases. CDR3 size: 12 residues. Germline values: CDR1 LNHDA, CDR2 SQIVND (reference sequence). The CDR3 DNA reads TGTGCCAGTAGGGGTAGCGGGGGGGGCGTAATCTTC. Translated, it gives CASRGSGGGVIF.

This clone was recorded once. The rearrangement joins TRBV4-1 to TRBJ1-2; D gene unclear. Germline CDR1 is MGHRA and CDR2 is YSYEKL. This CDR3 has 16 amino acids. Between the trimmed V and J ends, which lost 0 bases and 2 bases, there was a span of 13 bases. The CDR3 DNA reads as TGCGCCAGCAGCCAAGACGATTTGGTTCTAAACTATGGCTACACCTTC. Encoded protein: CASSQDDLVLNYGYTF.

V is TRBV6-1 and J is TRBJ2-7, with 8 positions matching TRBD2. Germline loops: CDR1 MNHNS, CDR2 SASEGT. J lost 2 bases, V lost 8 bases, and 8 bases had no gene match. CDR3 length: 14 amino acids. CDR3 sequence reads: CASDLAGQTYEQYF. As DNA, the CDR3 is TGTGCCAGCGATTTAGCGGGGCAGACCTACGAGCAGTACTTC.

On this clone itself: Relative to the germline gene, one junction end is altered; a read error may explain this. This chain connects TRBV4-1 to TRBJ1-1, with D perhaps matching TRBD1 (5 bases). From germline, CDR1 is MGHRA and CDR2 YSYEKL. This CDR3 spans 15 amino acids. The CDR3 DNA reads as TGCGCCAACAGCCAGCACTCAGGGCTGGACACTGAAGCTTTCTTT. This translates into CANSQHSGLDTEAFF.

This chain links TRBV7-3 with TRBJ2-2, with TRBD2 matching 8 bases. Germline CDR1 reads SGHTA; CDR2 reads FQGTGA. After removal of 5 bases from V and 2 bases from J, the junction contained 7 bases not matched to a gene. The CDR3 has 16 residues. The CDR3 DNA reads TGTGCCAGCAGCGGCGCGGGGGGCTTTAACACCGGGGAGCTGTTTTTT. It encodes CASSGAGGFNTGELFF.

CDR3 bases: TGCAGCGTAGCGGGATCGGGCGAGCAGTACTTC. Protein: CSVAGSGEQYF. This sequence joins TRBV29-1 and TRBJ2-7; 7 bases line up with TRBD2. Germline V lookup: CDR1 SQVTM, CDR2 ANQGSEA. The CDR3 has 11 amino acids. V lost 6 bases and J lost 6; bases outside the gene matches: 5.

The V call is TRBV19, the J call TRBJ1-3; no clear D gene. This CDR3 contains 17 residues. In germline, CDR1 is LNHDA, CDR2 SQIVND (reference sequence). V dropped 4 bases and J dropped 7 bases, with 23 bases sitting between them. The CDR3 reads CASSTAPFPGLKNTIYF. The CDR3 bases are TGTGCCAGTAGTACCGCCCCGTTCCCGGGGTTAAAGAACACCATATATTTT.

The J gene is TRBJ2-2, the V gene TRBV6-5; 8 bases align to TRBD2. The CDR3 contains 14 residues. Germline values: CDR1 MNHEY, CDR2 SVGAGI. V dropped 8 bases and J dropped 1; count of bases not matched to a gene: 3. The CDR3 bases are TGTGCCAGCCGGGGGGGTAGGAACACCGGGGAGCTGTTTTTT. Translated, it gives CASRGGRNTGELFF.

This clone appeared once. This chain connects TRBV19 to TRBJ1-4, with 8 nucleotides matching TRBD1. Germline CDR1 LNHDA, CDR2 SQIVND (reference sequence). V was pared by 3 bases and J by 3 bases, with 9 bases of the junction left unmatched. CDR3 length: 17 residues. The CDR3 here is CASSIFTGGPANEKLFF. For the CDR3, the DNA is TGTGCCAGTAGTATTTTTACAGGGGGTCCGGCTAATGAAAAACTGTTTTTT.

The table lists this clone with a count of one. The chain recombines TRBV7-2 with TRBJ2-5; 8 bases line up with TRBD2. CDR1 SGHTA and CDR2 FQGNSA come from the germline V gene. The CDR3 consists of 15 residues. The ends lost 4 bases at V and 5 bases at J; junction bases unmatched: 9. In DNA form, the CDR3 reads TGTGCCAGCAGCTCCGGAAGCGGGAGAGGGGAGACCCAGTACTTC. This translates into CASSSGSGRGETQYF.

This chain joins TRBV27 and TRBJ2-2; TRBD1 aligns across 7 bases. The CDR3 is 14 amino acids. V was clipped by 8 bases and J by 2 bases; unmatched bases: 5. The germline V gene has CDR1 MNHEY and CDR2 SMNVEV (reference sequence). The CDR3 is CASSGQINTGELFF. As DNA, the CDR3 is TGTGCCAGCTCGGGACAGATTAACACCGGGGAGCTGTTTTTT.

This clone was detected once. The chain joins TRBV5-1 to TRBJ2-2; 8 bases match TRBD1. Germline V gene data show CDR1 as SGHRS and CDR2 as YFSETQ. The V segment lost 2 bases and the J segment 6 bases; nucleotides outside the gene matches: 6. The CDR3 is made up of 15 amino acids. The DNA of the CDR3 is TGCGCCAGCAGCTTTGTGACAGGGGCCCCCGGGGAGCTGTTTTTT. It yields the protein CASSFVTGAPGELFF.

J is TRBJ1-1 and V is TRBV21-1. TRBV21-1 is marked as a pseudogene. The CDR3 has 16 amino acids. Here the CDR3 DNA reads TGTGCCAGCAGCCCGCGGGGGGGGCCCCAAGTCACTGAAGCTTTCTTT. It yields the protein CASSPRGGPQVTEAFF.

The rearrangement links TRBV7-8 to TRBJ2-1; D gene unclear. CDR1 is SGHVS and CDR2 is FQNEAQ in the germline V gene. The CDR3 sequence is 13 residues long. V shed 0 bases and J shed 7 bases, with 7 bases lying between them. This CDR3 is CASSLAWANEQFF. In nucleotides, the CDR3 is TGTGCCAGCAGCTTAGCGTGGGCAAATGAGCAGTTCTTC.

V usage is TRBV19 and J usage is TRBJ2-1, with 13 nucleotides matching TRBD2. This CDR3 has 15 residues. V lost 10 bases and J lost 0; bases outside the gene matches: 3. Germline V gene lookup returns CDR1 LNHDA and CDR2 SQIVND (reference sequence). CDR3 bases: TGTGCCACACTAGCGGGGGGGGGCTCCTACAATGAGCAGTTCTTC. It codes for CATLAGGGSYNEQFF. Drawing the rest from reference TRBV19 and TRBJ2-1, the complete variable domain is DGGITQSPKYLFRKEGQNVTLSCEQNLNHDAMYWYRQDPGQGLRLIYYSQIVNDFQKGDIAEGYSVSREKKESFPLTVTSAQKNPTAFYLCATLAGGGSYNEQFFGPGTRLTVL.

The chain joins TRBV6-4 to TRBJ2-2, with a tentative D call TRBD1 (5 bases). The ends were cut back, 2 bases at V and 1 base at J, with 5 bases in the middle. Germline CDR1 MRHNA, CDR2 SNTAGT. The CDR3 spans 14 residues. The CDR3 loop reads CASSDGQNTGELFF. CDR3 DNA sequence: TGTGCCAGCAGTGACGGACAGAACACCGGGGAGCTGTTTTTT.

The chain has TRBV5-4 and TRBJ1-3, with 7 positions matching TRBD1. V lost 4 bases to trimming and J lost 3 bases; unmatched junction nucleotides: 10. The CDR3 length is 16 residues. Germline CDR1 SGHNT, CDR2 YYREEE (reference sequence). The CDR3 reads CASSVTGADVGNTIYF. As DNA, the CDR3 is TGTGCCAGCAGCGTAACAGGGGCAGACGTTGGAAACACCATATATTTT. The complete variable domain, with remaining parts taken from reference TRBV5-4 and TRBJ1-3, reads ETGVTQSPTHLIKTRGQQVTLRCSSQSGHNTVSWYQQALGQGPQFIFQYYREEENGRGNFPPRFSGLQFPNYSSELNVNALELDDSALYLCASSVTGADVGNTIYFGEGSWLTVV.

J is TRBJ2-1 and V is TRBV5-1; TRBD1 matches 9 bases. CDR1 SGHRS and CDR2 YFSETQ come from the germline V gene. The CDR3 contains 19 residues. The V gene end was trimmed by 0 bases and the J gene end by 7 bases; junction bases not matched to a gene: 17. This CDR3 reads CASSLGTGGGYRRRNEQFF. The CDR3 DNA reads as TGCGCCAGCAGCTTGGGCACAGGGGGCGGTTATAGGCGTAGGAATGAGCAGTTCTTC.